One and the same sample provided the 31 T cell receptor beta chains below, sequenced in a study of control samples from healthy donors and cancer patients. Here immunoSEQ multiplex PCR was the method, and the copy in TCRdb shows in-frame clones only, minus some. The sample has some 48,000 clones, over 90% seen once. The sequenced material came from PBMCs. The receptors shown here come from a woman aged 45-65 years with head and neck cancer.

The chain's CDR3 is CAWRSLSAFHF. The CDR3 nucleotides are TGTGCCTGGAGAAGCCTCTCCGCGTTCCACTTT. This chain links TRBV30 with TRBJ1-6, with no clear D. The CDR3 extends over 11 amino acids. Germline V gene sequence: CDR1 GTSNPN, CDR2 SVGIG (reference sequence). V lost 3 bases to trimming and J lost 17 bases, with 14 bases between them.

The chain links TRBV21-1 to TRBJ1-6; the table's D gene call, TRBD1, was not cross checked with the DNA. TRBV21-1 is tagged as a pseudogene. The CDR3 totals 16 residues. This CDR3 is CASSKGWDTDNSPLHF. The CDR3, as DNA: TGTGCCAGCAGCAAAGGGTGGGACACCGATAATTCACCCCTCCACTTT.

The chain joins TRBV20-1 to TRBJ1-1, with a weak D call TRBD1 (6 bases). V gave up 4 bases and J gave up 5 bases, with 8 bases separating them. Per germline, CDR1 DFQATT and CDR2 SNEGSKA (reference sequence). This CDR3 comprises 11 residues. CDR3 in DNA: TGCAGTGCTACCACAGGGACTGAAGCTTTCTTT. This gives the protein CSATTGTEAFF.

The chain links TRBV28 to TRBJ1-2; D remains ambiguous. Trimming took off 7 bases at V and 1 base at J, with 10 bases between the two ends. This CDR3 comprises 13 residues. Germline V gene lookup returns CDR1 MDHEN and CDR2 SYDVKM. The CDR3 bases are TGTGCCAGCATGACAACTTTTAACTATGGCTACACCTTC. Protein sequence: CASMTTFNYGYTF.

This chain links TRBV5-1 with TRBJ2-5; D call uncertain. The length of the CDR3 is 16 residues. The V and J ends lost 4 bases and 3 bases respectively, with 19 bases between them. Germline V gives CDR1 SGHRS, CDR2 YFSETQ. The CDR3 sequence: CASSPNGVQVKETQYF. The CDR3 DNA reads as TGCGCCAGCAGCCCTAACGGAGTTCAGGTTAAAGAGACCCAGTACTTC.

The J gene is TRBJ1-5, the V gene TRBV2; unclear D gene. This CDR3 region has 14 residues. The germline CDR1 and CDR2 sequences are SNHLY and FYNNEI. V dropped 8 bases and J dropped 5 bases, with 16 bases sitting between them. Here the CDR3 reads CASGWGPSYQPQHF. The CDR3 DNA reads TGTGCCAGCGGTTGGGGTCCTTCGTATCAGCCCCAGCATTTT.

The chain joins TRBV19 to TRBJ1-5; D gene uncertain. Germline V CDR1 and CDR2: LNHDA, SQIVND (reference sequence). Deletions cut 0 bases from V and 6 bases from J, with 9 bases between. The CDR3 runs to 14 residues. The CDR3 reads CASSIEGFVQPQHF. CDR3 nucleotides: TGTGCCAGTAGTATAGAGGGATTTGTTCAGCCCCAGCATTTT.

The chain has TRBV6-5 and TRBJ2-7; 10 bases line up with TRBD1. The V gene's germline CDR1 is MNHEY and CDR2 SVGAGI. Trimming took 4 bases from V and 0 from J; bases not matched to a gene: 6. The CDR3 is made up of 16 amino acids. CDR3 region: CASSWGTGDISYEQYF. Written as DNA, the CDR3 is TGTGCCAGCAGTTGGGGGACAGGGGATATCTCCTACGAGCAGTACTTC.

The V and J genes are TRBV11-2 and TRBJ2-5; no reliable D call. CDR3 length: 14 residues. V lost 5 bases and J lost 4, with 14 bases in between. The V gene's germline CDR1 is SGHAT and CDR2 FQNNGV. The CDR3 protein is CASSVGPFGETQYF. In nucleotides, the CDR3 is TGTGCCAGCAGCGTAGGCCCATTCGGAGAGACCCAGTACTTC. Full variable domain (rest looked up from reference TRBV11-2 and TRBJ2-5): EAGVAQSPRYKIIEKRQSVAFWCNPISGHATLYWYQQILGQGPKLLIQFQNNGVVDDSQLPKDRFSAERLKGVDSTLKIQPAKLEDSAVYLCASSVGPFGETQYFGPGTRLLVL.

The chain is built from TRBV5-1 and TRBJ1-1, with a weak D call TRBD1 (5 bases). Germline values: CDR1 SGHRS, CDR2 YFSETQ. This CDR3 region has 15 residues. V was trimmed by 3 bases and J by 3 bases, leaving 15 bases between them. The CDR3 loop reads CASSWGTGIYTEAFF. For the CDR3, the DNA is TGCGCCAGCAGCTGGGGGACGGGGATATACACTGAAGCTTTCTTT.

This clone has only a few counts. In DNA, the CDR3 is TGCAGCGTTGATGGGCGGGGGGGAAGTTATACGCAGTATTTT. This codes for CSVDGRGGSYTQYF. The chain joins TRBV29-1 to TRBJ2-3; 9 nucleotides match TRBD2. Germline V gene sequence: CDR1 SQVTM, CDR2 ANQGSEA. Losses at the gene ends were 3 bases for V and 7 bases for J; bases not matched to a gene: 8. This CDR3 is 14 amino acids long.

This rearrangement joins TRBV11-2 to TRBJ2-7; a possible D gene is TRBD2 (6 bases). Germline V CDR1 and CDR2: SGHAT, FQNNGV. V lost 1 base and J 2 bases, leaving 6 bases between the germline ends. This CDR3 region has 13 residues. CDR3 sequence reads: CASSLAGAYEQYF. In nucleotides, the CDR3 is TGTGCCAGCAGCTTAGCGGGGGCCTACGAGCAGTACTTC.

CDR3: CASSMGRQETQYF. The CDR3 DNA is TGTGCCAGCAGCATGGGGCGTCAAGAGACCCAGTACTTC. The rearrangement joins TRBV11-2 to TRBJ2-5, with D possibly matching TRBD1 (5 bases). This CDR3 is 13 amino acids long. Trimming left V 5 bases short and J 2 bases short, with 9 bases between. The germline V gene encodes CDR1 SGHAT and CDR2 FQNNGV. Full variable domain (outside the CDR3, taken from reference TRBV11-2 and TRBJ2-5): EAGVAQSPRYKIIEKRQSVAFWCNPISGHATLYWYQQILGQGPKLLIQFQNNGVVDDSQLPKDRFSAERLKGVDSTLKIQPAKLEDSAVYLCASSMGRQETQYFGPGTRLLVL.

The CDR3 DNA is TGCAGCGTTGAACCCTGGGCGACCAATGAGCAGTTCTTC. It is translated as CSVEPWATNEQFF. The rearrangement joins TRBV29-1 to TRBJ2-1, with D uncertain. Germline CDR1 reads SQVTM; CDR2 reads ANQGSEA. V dropped 2 bases and J dropped 6 bases, with 11 bases sitting between them. This CDR3 is 13 amino acids long.

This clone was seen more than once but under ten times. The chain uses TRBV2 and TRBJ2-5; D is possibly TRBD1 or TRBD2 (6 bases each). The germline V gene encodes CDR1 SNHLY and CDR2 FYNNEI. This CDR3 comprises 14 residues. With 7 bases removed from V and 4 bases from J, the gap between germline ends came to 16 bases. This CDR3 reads CASMEGRGGETQYF. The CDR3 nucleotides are TGTGCCAGCATGGAGGGCAGGGGAGGAGAGACCCAGTACTTC.

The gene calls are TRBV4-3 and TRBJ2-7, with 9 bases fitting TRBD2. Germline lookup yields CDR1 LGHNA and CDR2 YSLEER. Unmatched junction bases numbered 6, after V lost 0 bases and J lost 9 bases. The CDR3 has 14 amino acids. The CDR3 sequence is CASSQELAGVWQYF. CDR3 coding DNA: TGCGCCAGCAGCCAAGAACTAGCGGGTGTTTGGCAGTACTTC.

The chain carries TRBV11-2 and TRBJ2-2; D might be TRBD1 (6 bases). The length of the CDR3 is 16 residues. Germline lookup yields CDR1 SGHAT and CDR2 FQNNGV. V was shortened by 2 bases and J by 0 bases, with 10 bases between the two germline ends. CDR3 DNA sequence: TGTGCCAGCAGCTTACCCAGGGGCGCGAACACCGGGGAGCTGTTTTTT. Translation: CASSLPRGANTGELFF.

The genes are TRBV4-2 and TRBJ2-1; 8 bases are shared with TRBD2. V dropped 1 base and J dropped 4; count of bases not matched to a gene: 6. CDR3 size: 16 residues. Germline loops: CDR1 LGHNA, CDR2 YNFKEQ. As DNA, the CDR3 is TGTGCCAGCAGCCAAGGGGCTAGCGGGCAATACAATGAGCAGTTCTTC. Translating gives CASSQGASGQYNEQFF.

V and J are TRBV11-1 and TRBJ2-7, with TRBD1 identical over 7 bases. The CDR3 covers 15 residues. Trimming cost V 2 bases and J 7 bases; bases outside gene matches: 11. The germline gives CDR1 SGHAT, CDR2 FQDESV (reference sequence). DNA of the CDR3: TGTGCCAGCAGCTTACCGCCGACAGGGCTCGGTGAGCAGTACTTC. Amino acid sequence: CASSLPPTGLGEQYF.

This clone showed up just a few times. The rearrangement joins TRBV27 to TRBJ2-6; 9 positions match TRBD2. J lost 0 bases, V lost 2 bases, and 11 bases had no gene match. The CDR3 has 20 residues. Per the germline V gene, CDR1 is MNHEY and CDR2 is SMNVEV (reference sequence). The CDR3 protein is CASSLGSHGTSLSGANVLTF. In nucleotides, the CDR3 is TGTGCCAGCAGTTTAGGGTCCCACGGGACTAGCCTCTCTGGGGCCAACGTCCTGACTTTC.

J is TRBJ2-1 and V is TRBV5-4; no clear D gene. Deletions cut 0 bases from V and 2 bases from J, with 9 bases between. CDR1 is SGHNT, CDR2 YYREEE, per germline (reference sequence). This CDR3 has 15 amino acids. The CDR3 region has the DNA TGTGCCAGCAGCTTGGCGGGCGGAACCTACAATGAGCAGTTCTTC. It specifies CASSLAGGTYNEQFF.

CDR3 loop: CAWSVLFAEKLFF. CDR3 coding DNA: TGTGCCTGGAGTGTACTCTTTGCGGAAAAACTGTTTTTT. This chain connects TRBV30 to TRBJ1-4; no definite D call. Germline V CDR1 and CDR2: GTSNPN, SVGIG (reference sequence). Deletions cut 0 bases from V and 8 bases from J, with 10 bases between. CDR3 length: 13 amino acids. Drawing the rest from reference TRBV30 and TRBJ1-4, the complete variable domain is SQTIHQWPATLVQPVGSPLSLECTVEGTSNPNLYWYRQAAGRGLQLLFYSVGIGQISSEVPQNLSASRPQDRQFILSSKKLLLSDSGFYLCAWSVLFAEKLFFGSGTQLSVL.

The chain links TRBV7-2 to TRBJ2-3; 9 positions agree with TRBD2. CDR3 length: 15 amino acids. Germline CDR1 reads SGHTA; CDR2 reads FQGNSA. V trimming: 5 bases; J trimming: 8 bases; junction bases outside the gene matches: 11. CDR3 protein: CASSPQGGGALTQYF. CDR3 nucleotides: TGTGCCAGCAGCCCCCAGGGCGGGGGGGCCCTTACGCAGTATTTT.

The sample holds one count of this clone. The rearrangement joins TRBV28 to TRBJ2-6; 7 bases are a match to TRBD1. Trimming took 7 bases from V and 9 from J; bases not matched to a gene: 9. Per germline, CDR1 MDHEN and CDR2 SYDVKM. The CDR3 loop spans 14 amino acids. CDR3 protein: CASKYTGTDNVLTF. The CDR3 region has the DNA TGTGCCAGCAAATACACCGGGACAGACAACGTCCTGACTTTC.

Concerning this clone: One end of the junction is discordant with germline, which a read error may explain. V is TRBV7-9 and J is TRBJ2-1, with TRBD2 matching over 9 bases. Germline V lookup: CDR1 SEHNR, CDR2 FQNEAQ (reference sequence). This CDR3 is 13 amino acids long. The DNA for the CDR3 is TGTGCCAGCAGCTCTCTTCGCGGGGGGGAGAGGCTCTTC. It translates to CASSSLRGGERLF. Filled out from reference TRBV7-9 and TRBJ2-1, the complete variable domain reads DTGVSQNPRHKITKRGQNVTFRCDPISEHNRLYWYRQTLGQGPEFLTYFQNEAQLEKSRLLSDRFSAERPKGSFSTLEIQRTEQGDSAMYLCASSSLRGGERLFGPGTRLTVL.

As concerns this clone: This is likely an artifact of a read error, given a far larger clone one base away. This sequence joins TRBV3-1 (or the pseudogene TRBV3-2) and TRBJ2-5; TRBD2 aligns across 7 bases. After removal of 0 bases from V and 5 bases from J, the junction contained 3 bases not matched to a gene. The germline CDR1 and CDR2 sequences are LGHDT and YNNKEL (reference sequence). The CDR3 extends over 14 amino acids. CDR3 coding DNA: TGTGCCAGCAGCCAAGAGGACGGGGGGGAGACCCAGTACTTC. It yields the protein CASSQEDGGETQYF.

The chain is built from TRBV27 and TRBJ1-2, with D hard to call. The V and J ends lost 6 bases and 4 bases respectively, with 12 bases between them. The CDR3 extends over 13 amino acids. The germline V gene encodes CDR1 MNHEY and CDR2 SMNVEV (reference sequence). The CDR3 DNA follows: TGTGCCAGCAGATGGCGGGCACTCTATGGCTACACCTTC. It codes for CASRWRALYGYTF.

The CDR3 nucleotides read TGTGCCAGCAGCTTGGGGGCAGCCTCGAATGAAAAACTGTTTTTT. Protein: CASSLGAASNEKLFF. This sequence joins TRBV5-4 and TRBJ1-4; D gene uncertain. This CDR3 is 15 amino acids long. V was trimmed by 0 bases and J by 5 bases, leaving 11 bases between them. Germline CDR1 reads SGHNT; CDR2 reads YYREEE (reference sequence).

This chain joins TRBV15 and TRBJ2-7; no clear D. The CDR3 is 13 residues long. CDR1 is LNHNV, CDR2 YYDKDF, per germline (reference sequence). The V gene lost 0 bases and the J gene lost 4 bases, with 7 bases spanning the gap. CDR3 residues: CATSRDRLYEQYF. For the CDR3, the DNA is TGTGCCACCAGCAGAGATCGACTGTACGAGCAGTACTTC.

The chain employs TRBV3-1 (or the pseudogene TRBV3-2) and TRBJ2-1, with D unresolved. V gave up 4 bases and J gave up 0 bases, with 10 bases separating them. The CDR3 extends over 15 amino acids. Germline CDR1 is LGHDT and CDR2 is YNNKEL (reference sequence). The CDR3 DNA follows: TGTGCCAGCAGCCGAGATGGCAGCTCCTACAATGAGCAGTTCTTC. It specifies CASSRDGSSYNEQFF.

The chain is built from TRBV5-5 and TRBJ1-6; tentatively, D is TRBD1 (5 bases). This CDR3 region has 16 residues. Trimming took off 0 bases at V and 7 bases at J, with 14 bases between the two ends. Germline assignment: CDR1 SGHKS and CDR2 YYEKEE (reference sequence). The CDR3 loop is CASSLAAQAGNSPLHF. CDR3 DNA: TGTGCCAGCAGCTTGGCCGCACAGGCGGGGAATTCACCCCTCCACTTT.